The present T cell receptor (beta chain) was sequenced within a study of regulatory T cells in long-lasting Graves disease. Overall study results and limits: For persistent Graves' patients, TCR diversity was lower than for newly diagnosed ones.

The V segment lost 0 bases and the J segment 8 bases; nucleotides outside the gene matches: 11. Germline V CDR1 and CDR2: LNHDA, SQIVND (reference sequence). This CDR3 is built from 16 residues. Described time point: newly diagnosed GD, antithyroid drugs for less than 3 months. The TCR library was made from RNA extracted from PBMCs. Details on this clonotype: Its antigen is still unknown.

Building the TCR beta libraries relied on iRepertoire HTBI primers, and CDR3 regions underwent Arm-PCR. TCRdb re-called the multiplex PCR reads with MiXCR, one entry per CDR3 protein. Counted here are approximately 390,000 distinct CDR3 sequences, about 17% occurring once; the ten biggest clones make up 20%. This same sample was also taken into another study, of T cells in Graves' hyperthyroidism and ophthalmopathy. That report notes: Disease duration under 2 months; hyperthyroidism patients were aged 18 to 65.

The rearrangement uses TRBV19 and TRBJ1-2; the match to TRBD1 covers 8 bases. This receptor was taken from a woman aged 18-30 years with Graves disease. Sequences were derived from peripheral blood mononuclear cells (PBMCs), sampled at new diagnosis, from a patient treated with antithyroid drugs. CDR3 sequence reads: CASSIDHGTGRQGYTF. The CDR3 DNA follows: TGTGCCAGTAGTATAGATCACGGGACAGGACGGCAGGGCTACACCTTC.